Given below is one T cell receptor beta chain in context. These data belong to a study of control samples from healthy donors and cancer patients. The CDR3 has 12 amino acids. Trimming left V 6 bases short and J 7 bases short, with 10 bases between. Only in-frame clones appear in the TCRdb table, and some are missing; sequencing was by immunoSEQ multiplex PCR. Of tens of thousands of clones listed, approximately 87% are singletons. The clonotype was recovered from a man aged 50 to 60 in good health. The chain employs TRBV12-3 or TRBV12-4 and TRBJ2-1; D is perhaps TRBD2 (6 bases). Material: blood. The CDR3 reads CASSQTSNEQFF. The CDR3 DNA follows: TGTGCCAGCAGCCAGACTAGTAATGAGCAGTTCTTC.